Below are 18 T cell receptor beta chains sequenced from a single sample in a study of blood T cell repertoires in COVID-19. Using immunoSEQ multiplex PCR, the repertoire was profiled, and TCRdb retains in-frame clones only, with some absent. The sample lists roughly 100,000 clones; around 84% were seen once. The sample taken for sequencing was peripheral blood. These receptors were collected from a human donor in a cohort sampled during active COVID-19.

The chain is built from TRBV9 and TRBJ1-4; perhaps TRBD1 as D (5 bases). Trimming shortened V by 3 bases and J by 0 bases, and 12 bases separated the two germline ends. The CDR3 totals 16 residues. Germline CDR1 reads SGDLS; CDR2 reads YYNGEE. CDR3 sequence: CASSADPTATNEKLFF. The CDR3 bases are TGTGCCAGCAGCGCGGACCCGACAGCAACTAATGAAAAACTGTTTTTT.

This rearrangement joins TRBV5-1 to TRBJ2-1, with D perhaps matching TRBD2 (6 bases). Germline-derived CDR1 and CDR2 are SGHRS and YFSETQ. Trimming shortened V by 4 bases and J by 1 base, and 21 bases separated the two germline ends. This CDR3 has 18 residues. The CDR3 bases are TGCGCCAGCAGCCCTACAATCGGGGGAGGTAGTTCCTACAATGAGCAGTTCTTC. It translates to CASSPTIGGGSSYNEQFF.

The CDR3 coding sequence is TGTGCCAGCAGCTTAGAGGGACAAGTGAACACTGAAGCTTTCTTT. Its translation: CASSLEGQVNTEAFF. This chain uses TRBV7-9 with TRBJ1-1; maybe TRBD1 (6 bases). The CDR3 length is 15 residues. V gave up 1 base and J gave up 0 bases, with 9 bases separating them. CDR1 SEHNR and CDR2 FQNEAQ come from the germline V gene (reference sequence).

The rearrangement links TRBV21-1 to TRBJ2-1; the D segment call TRBD1 is taken from the table without a DNA check. TRBV21-1 counts as a pseudogene. The CDR3 covers 16 residues. CDR3 sequence: CASSKVPGERYNEQFF. For the CDR3, the DNA is TGTGCCAGCAGCAAGGTACCAGGGGAGAGGTACAATGAGCAGTTCTTC.

The chain recombines TRBV2 with TRBJ1-1; unclear D gene. Per germline, CDR1 SNHLY and CDR2 FYNNEI. V was clipped by 5 bases and J by 14 bases, with 9 bases between them. This CDR3 region has 9 residues. DNA of the CDR3: TGTGCCAGCAGTTTGACATCCTTCTTT. This translates into CASSLTSFF. Full variable domain (missing parts from reference TRBV2 and TRBJ1-1): EPEVTQTPSHQVTQMGQEVILRCVPISNHLYFYWYRQILGQKVEFLVSFYNNEISEKSEIFDDQFSVERPDGSNFTLKIRSTKLEDSAMYFCASSLTSFFGQGTRLTVV.

This clone was detected only once. The gene calls are TRBV28 and TRBJ1-2, with D perhaps TRBD1 (5 bases). V was cut by 3 bases and J by 4 bases, with 9 bases left in between. The germline gives CDR1 MDHEN, CDR2 SYDVKM. This CDR3 is built from 13 residues. CDR3 nucleotide sequence: TGTGCCAGCAGTTTGATGGGGCCCTATGGCTACACCTTC. Protein: CASSLMGPYGYTF.

This clone was seen once. The J gene is TRBJ2-5, the V gene TRBV5-6; a possible D gene is TRBD2 (5 bases). V lost 0 bases to trimming and J lost 5 bases, with 5 bases between them. Germline V CDR1 and CDR2: SGHDT, YYEEEE. The CDR3 is made up of 12 amino acids. The CDR3 here is CASSLGEETQYF. The CDR3, as DNA: TGTGCCAGCAGCTTGGGGGAGGAGACCCAGTACTTC.

This clone is medium-sized by share. The V and J genes are TRBV7-9 and TRBJ2-3, with 7 bases matching TRBD1. V was clipped by 4 bases and J by 6 bases; unmatched bases: 4. Per the germline V gene, CDR1 is SEHNR and CDR2 is FQNEAQ (reference sequence). CDR3 size: 13 residues. CDR3 residues: CASSSQTGDTQYF. In DNA, the CDR3 is TGTGCCAGCAGCTCTCAGACAGGGGATACGCAGTATTTT. The whole variable domain, remainder taken from reference TRBV7-9 and TRBJ2-3, is DTGVSQNPRHKITKRGQNVTFRCDPISEHNRLYWYRQTLGQGPEFLTYFQNEAQLEKSRLLSDRFSAERPKGSFSTLEIQRTEQGDSAMYLCASSSQTGDTQYFGPGTRLTVL.

The CDR3 nucleotides are TGCAGCACTACTTCCCCACAGGGGGCTGAAGCTTTCTTT. It encodes CSTTSPQGAEAFF. The chain employs TRBV29-1 and TRBJ1-1, with 8 positions matching TRBD1. Trimming at V came to 8 bases and at J to 6 bases, leaving 11 bases not matched to a gene. Germline V gene sequence: CDR1 SQVTM, CDR2 ANQGSEA. This CDR3 is 13 amino acids long.

The chain employs TRBV12-3 or TRBV12-4 and TRBJ2-7, with 7 bases that match TRBD1. With V trimmed by 6 bases and J by 2 bases, 4 bases remained unmatched. The CDR3 runs 13 residues. DNA for the CDR3: TGTGCCAGCAGCATGGGACAGACCTACGAGCAGTACTTC. Its translation: CASSMGQTYEQYF.

This clone was counted only a few times. This chain's CDR3 is CASSLEQALYEQYF. In nucleotides, the CDR3 is TGCGCCAGCAGCTTGGAACAGGCTTTATACGAGCAGTACTTC. V gene TRBV5-1 combines with J gene TRBJ2-7; tentatively, D is TRBD1 (5 bases). The germline V gene encodes CDR1 SGHRS and CDR2 YFSETQ. The CDR3 consists of 14 residues. V was clipped by 0 bases and J by 4 bases, with 11 bases between them.

This clone appeared once. The V gene is TRBV19, the J gene TRBJ1-3; D is undetermined. V shed 5 bases and J shed 5 bases, with 7 bases lying between them. Germline CDR1 and CDR2: LNHDA and SQIVND (reference sequence). CDR3 length: 12 amino acids. The CDR3 is CASSFERNTIYF. The CDR3 DNA reads as TGTGCCAGTAGTTTCGAGAGAAACACCATATATTTT.

The chain employs TRBV29-1 and TRBJ2-3, with D unclear. The CDR3 is made up of 13 amino acids. Germline CDR1 reads SQVTM; CDR2 reads ANQGSEA. The germline V and J ends were trimmed by 1 base and 6 bases, with 11 bases remaining between them. The CDR3 protein is CSVEVVVSDTQYF. The CDR3 nucleotides are TGCAGCGTTGAAGTAGTGGTTTCCGATACGCAGTATTTT.

CDR3 DNA sequence: TGTGCCAGCACCCTTCGGGGATCCTTCACAGATACGCAGTATTTT. As protein: CASTLRGSFTDTQYF. The V and J genes are TRBV28 and TRBJ2-3; possible D gene TRBD2, 5 bases. This CDR3 comprises 15 residues. V was trimmed by 7 bases and J by 2 bases, leaving 16 bases between them. Germline V gives CDR1 MDHEN, CDR2 SYDVKM.

V gene TRBV29-1 combines with J gene TRBJ2-7; 8 bases align to TRBD1. Germline assignment: CDR1 SQVTM and CDR2 ANQGSEA. The V segment lost 3 bases and the J segment 6 bases; nucleotides outside the gene matches: 10. The CDR3 contains 14 residues. The CDR3 spells CSVELVQGAGEQYF. CDR3 coding DNA: TGCAGCGTTGAGTTGGTTCAGGGGGCAGGCGAGCAGTACTTC.

A single count supports this clone. This rearrangement joins TRBV7-6 to TRBJ2-2, with a tentative D call TRBD1 (6 bases). Per germline, CDR1 SGHVS and CDR2 FNYEAQ. The CDR3 runs to 16 residues. V lost 2 bases and J 1 base, leaving 11 bases between the germline ends. The CDR3, as DNA: TGTGCCAGCAGCTTACGACAGGCAGAGAACACCGGGGAGCTGTTTTTT. Translated, it gives CASSLRQAENTGELFF.

This chain links TRBV7-6 with TRBJ2-2; 12 bases are a match to TRBD2. Germline V gene lookup returns CDR1 SGHVS and CDR2 FNYEAQ. The CDR3 runs 17 residues. Trimming removed 4 bases from V and 6 bases from J; junction bases left unmatched: 9. In DNA, the CDR3 is TGTGCCAGCAGCTGGACTAGCGGGGTTGGGTCGGCCGGGGAGCTGTTTTTT. Translating gives CASSWTSGVGSAGELFF. Full variable domain (rest looked up from reference TRBV7-6 and TRBJ2-2): GAGVSQSPRYKVTKRGQDVALRCDPISGHVSLYWYRQALGQGPEFLTYFNYEAQQDKSGLPNDRFSAERPEGSISTLTIQRTEQRDSAMYRCASSWTSGVGSAGELFFGEGSRLTVL.

With respect to this clone: Distinct nucleotide sequences in the sample also encode this CDR3. The chain recombines TRBV12-3 or TRBV12-4 with TRBJ1-1; possibly TRBD1 for D (6 bases). V was trimmed by 3 bases and J by 4 bases, leaving 9 bases between them. The CDR3 consists of 13 residues. DNA of the CDR3: TGTGCCAGCAGTTTCAGGGGACCCACTGAAGCTTTCTTT. It specifies CASSFRGPTEAFF.